The clone carrying this T cell receptor (beta chain) has a single count. The CDR3 runs to 15 residues. The J segment lost 3 bases and the V segment lost 7 bases, leaving 6 bases of the junction unmatched. Germline V gene data show CDR1 as SNHLY and CDR2 as FYNNEI. The data originate from a study of blood T cell repertoires in COVID-19. Measured with immunoSEQ multiplex PCR; TCRdb has only the in-frame clones, and not every one. The table includes some 120,000 clones, around 76% detected once. The chain is built from TRBV2 and TRBJ2-6, with 7 positions matching TRBD1. This sequence was found in a man at least 80 years old with COVID-19, enrolled during active disease. The sequencing sample was made of peripheral blood. CDR3 bases: TGTGCCAGCATCCCGACAGGGATTGGGGCCAACGTCCTGACTTTC. Translating gives CASIPTGIGANVLTF.